This entry concerns a single TCR beta chain. This sample is part of a study of blood T cell repertoires in COVID-19. About the research overall: The United States, Italy and Spain were the sources of the acute and convalescent COVID-19 samples. PBMCs, B-cell-depleted T cells, or T cells were the source of the cDNA or gDNA that made up the material.

Germline CDR1 is MNHEY and CDR2 is SMNVEV (reference sequence). The junction had 12 bases not matched to a gene; V was cut back by 6 bases and J by 5 bases. There are 15 residues in the CDR3. In the source study's methods: Estimation of nucleated cell counts was performed using reference gene primer amplification. Assay: immunoSEQ multiplex PCR; the TCRdb copy retains only in-frame clones and omits some. That table gives V, J and clone size, and the DNA gave D and trimming. The sample records 200,000 to 250,000 clones, approximately 90% being singletons. This rearrangement joins TRBV27 to TRBJ1-1, with 7 bases aligning to TRBD1. The receptor comes from a man aged 25-40 years who had recovered from COVID-19. Material for sequencing was peripheral blood. For the CDR3, the DNA is TGTGCCAGCAGCCCCCGTGGCAGGGGACAGACTGAAGCTTTCTTT. Translated: CASSPRGRGQTEAFF.